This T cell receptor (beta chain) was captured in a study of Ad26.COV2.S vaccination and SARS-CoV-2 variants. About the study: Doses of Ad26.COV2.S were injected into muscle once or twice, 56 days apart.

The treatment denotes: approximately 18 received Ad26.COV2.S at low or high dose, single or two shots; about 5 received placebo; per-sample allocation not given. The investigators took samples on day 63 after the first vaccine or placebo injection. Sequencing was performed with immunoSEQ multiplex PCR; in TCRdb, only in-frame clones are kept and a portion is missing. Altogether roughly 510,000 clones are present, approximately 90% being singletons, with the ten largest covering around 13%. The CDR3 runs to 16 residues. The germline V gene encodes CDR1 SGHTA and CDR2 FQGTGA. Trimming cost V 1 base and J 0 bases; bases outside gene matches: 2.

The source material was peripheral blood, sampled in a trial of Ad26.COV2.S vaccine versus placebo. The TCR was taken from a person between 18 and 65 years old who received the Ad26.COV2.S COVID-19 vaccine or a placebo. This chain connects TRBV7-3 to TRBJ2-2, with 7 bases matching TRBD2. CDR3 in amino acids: CASSLNAGANTGELFF. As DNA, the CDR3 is TGTGCCAGCAGCTTAAATGCGGGGGCGAACACCGGGGAGCTGTTTTTT. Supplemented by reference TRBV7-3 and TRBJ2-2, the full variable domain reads GAGVSQTPSNKVTEKGKYVELRCDPISGHTALYWYRQSLGQGPEFLIYFQGTGAADDSGLPNDRFFAVRPEGSVSTLKIQRTERGDSAVYLCASSLNAGANTGELFFGEGSRLTVL.